This T cell receptor (beta chain) was sequenced for a study of cytomegalovirus exposure and HLA in healthy donors. Whole-study findings and limits: Trimming of TCR beta V- and J-genes showed a link, identified in a later analysis, to a missense DCLRE1C variant. Apart from CMV serostatus, no immune exposure information was available. In a later analysis, across HLA loci, associated TCR counts were highest for DRB1, lowest for HLA-C. Segments of the TCR beta V type were, in most cases, productive about 87% or about 30% of the time in an earlier analysis.

This CDR3 is built from 15 residues. Looked up from germline, CDR1 is LGHNA and CDR2 is YNFKEQ. With 5 bases removed from V and 7 bases from J, the gap between germline ends came to 20 bases. There are a few counts of this clone. Its matching antigen is unknown. Both 60 Vbeta primers and 13 Jbeta primers went into the PCR. This table comes from immunoSEQ multiplex PCR, and its TCRdb copy is limited to in-frame clones, with some not included. The sample includes roughly 190,000 clones, just under 80% seen only once; the top ten take around 2.6%. Source material: PBMCs. The chain joins TRBV4-2 to TRBJ1-1; perhaps TRBD1 as D (6 bases). The source of this sequence is a female donor in good health and CMV-seronegative. CDR3 sequence: CASSENPGHEFEAFF. Written as DNA, the CDR3 is TGTGCCAGCAGCGAAAATCCGGGACACGAATTTGAAGCTTTCTTT.